The rows below give T cell receptor beta chains drawn from one sample of a study of T cells in Graves' hyperthyroidism and ophthalmopathy. TCRdb called the multiplex PCR reads again in MiXCR, with one record for every CDR3 protein. The sample lists 620,000 or so distinct CDR3 sequences, approximately 14% occurring once. The sample was blood. The receptors were gathered from a woman aged 45 to 65 with Graves' ophthalmopathy. Both conserved end residues are part of each CDR3. A D gene is named only where the DNA matches it firmly. The size of a clone is reported for some rows only, either as once, few or many, or as a class for expanded clones.

clone_size	v_call	d_call	j_call	cdr3_aa	cdr3_nt
many	TRBV7-9	TRBD1	TRBJ1-4	CASSAGTADRNEKLFF	TGTGCCAGCAGCGCCGGGACAGCAGACCGAAATGAAAAACTGTTTTTT
many	TRBV28	.	TRBJ1-5	CASSLEDQPQHF	TGTGCCAGCAGTTTAGAGGATCAGCCCCAGCATTTT
many	TRBV15	TRBD2	TRBJ2-3	CATSPLAGGGTDTQYF	TGTGCCACCAGCCCCTTAGCGGGAGGAGGCACAGATACGCAGTATTTT
.	TRBV7-3	.	TRBJ2-6	CASSPGGAREANVLTF	TGTGCCAGCAGCCCTGGAGGGGCCCGTGAGGCCAACGTCCTGACTTTC
few	TRBV5-6	.	TRBJ2-7	CASSFTGTQAYEQYF	TGTGCCAGCAGTTTTACCGGGACACAAGCCTACGAGCAGTACTTC
many	TRBV6-6	TRBD2	TRBJ2-1	CASSYAGVNEQFF	TGTGCCAGCAGTTACGCGGGGGTCAATGAGCAGTTCTTC
many	TRBV30	.	TRBJ1-1	CAWTPIGRLNTEAFF	TGTGCCTGGACCCCCATTGGGCGGCTGAACACTGAAGCTTTCTTT
few	TRBV29-1	TRBD2	TRBJ2-2	CSVENPGLAGGPLGELFF	TGCAGCGTTGAAAATCCGGGACTAGCGGGAGGGCCGCTCGGGGAGCTGTTTTTT
many	TRBV5-1	TRBD2	TRBJ2-1	CASSLDAGGRGSEQFF	TGCGCCAGCAGCTTGGATGCGGGAGGGCGGGGTAGTGAGCAGTTCTTC
.	TRBV5-8	TRBD2	TRBJ2-1	CASKSGSFYNEQFF	TGTGCCAGCAAAAGCGGGAGTTTTTACAATGAGCAGTTCTTC
few	TRBV4-2	.	TRBJ1-1	CASSQDRTSEAFF	TGTGCCAGCAGCCAAGATCGGACAAGTGAAGCTTTCTTT
.	TRBV19	TRBD2	TRBJ2-2	CASSPGLAWAGELFF	TGTGCCAGTAGTCCGGGACTAGCGTGGGCCGGGGAGCTGTTTTTT
.	TRBV12-3/TRBV12-4	TRBD2	TRBJ2-5	CASSLGTSGRTFSETQYF	TGTGCCAGCAGTTTAGGGACTAGCGGGAGAACATTCTCAGAGACCCAGTACTTC
.	TRBV20-1	.	TRBJ1-6	CSATGGWLDSPLHF	TGCAGTGCCACCGGGGGGTGGTTGGACTCACCCCTCCACTTT
many	TRBV6-1	.	TRBJ1-2	CASMPGSYYGYTF	TGTGCCAGCATGCCGGGAAGCTACTATGGCTACACCTTC
many	TRBV6-6	TRBD2	TRBJ2-7	CASSYPGTSGRGYEQYF	TGTGCCAGCAGTTACCCTGGGACTAGCGGGAGGGGGTACGAGCAGTACTTC
many	TRBV20-1	TRBD2	TRBJ2-1	CSARDLLAAYNEQFF	TGCAGTGCTAGAGATCTACTAGCGGCCTACAATGAGCAGTTCTTC
many	TRBV4-3	.	TRBJ2-3	CASSQGGGIGTDTQYF	TGCGCCAGCAGCCAAGGGGGCGGGATTGGGACAGATACGCAGTATTTT
few	TRBV12-3/TRBV12-4	.	TRBJ2-7	CASSVMDVSYEQYF	TGTGCCAGCAGTGTGATGGATGTCTCCTACGAGCAGTACTTC
many	TRBV6-2/TRBV6-3	.	TRBJ1-2	CASSFPRDGNYGYTF	TGTGCCAGCAGTTTTCCCCGGGACGGAAACTATGGCTACACCTTC
many	TRBV11-2	.	TRBJ1-4	CASSQRQAMREKLFF	TGTGCCAGCAGCCAACGACAGGCCATGCGGGAAAAACTGTTTTTT
many	TRBV28	.	TRBJ1-6	CASNPPFGQTNSPLHF	TGTGCCAGCAACCCCCCTTTTGGGCAGACTAATTCACCCCTCCACTTT
many	TRBV7-2	TRBD1	TRBJ2-4	CASSDRGRAKNIQYF	TGTGCCAGCAGCGACAGGGGGCGAGCCAAAAACATTCAGTACTTC
many	TRBV18	.	TRBJ1-5	CASSPTGSGQPQHF	TGTGCCAGCTCACCCACGGGGTCGGGACAGCCCCAGCATTTT
many	TRBV5-1	.	TRBJ2-7	CASSPQTNYEQYF	TGCGCCAGCAGCCCGCAAACGAACTACGAGCAGTACTTC
many	TRBV29-1	.	TRBJ1-1	CSVEPVLNTEAFF	TGCAGCGTTGAACCTGTCCTGAACACTGAAGCTTTCTTT
.	TRBV4-1	TRBD2	TRBJ2-7	CASSAPGTSTYEQYF	TGCGCCAGCAGCGCCCCGGGGACTAGTACATACGAGCAGTACTTC
few	TRBV19	TRBD1	TRBJ2-5	CASSRGQGGIETQYF	TGTGCCAGTAGTAGGGGACAGGGGGGGATTGAGACCCAGTACTTC
many	TRBV20-1	TRBD1	TRBJ1-1	CSAAGTGGYTEAFF	TGCAGTGCTGCCGGCACAGGGGGTTACACTGAAGCTTTCTTT
.	TRBV14	TRBD2	TRBJ2-4	CASSRGGLAQAIQYF	TGTGCCAGCAGCCGAGGGGGACTAGCCCAGGCCATTCAGTACTTC
.	TRBV28	.	TRBJ2-6	CASSLLSGAAGANVLTF	TGTGCCAGCAGTTTATTATCGGGAGCTGCTGGGGCCAACGTCCTGACTTTC
.	TRBV6-2/TRBV6-3	.	TRBJ1-1	CASSGDMARMTEAFF	TGTGCCAGCAGTGGGGACATGGCGAGAATGACTGAAGCTTTCTTT
many	TRBV18	.	TRBJ1-1	CASSPQDGGGTEAFF	TGTGCCAGCTCACCACAGGATGGGGGCGGCACTGAAGCTTTCTTT
.	TRBV27	TRBD2	TRBJ2-2	CASKGASGRVPGELFF	TGTGCCAGCAAGGGGGCTAGCGGGAGGGTTCCCGGGGAGCTGTTTTTT
many	TRBV20-1	.	TRBJ2-1	CSARPLGNNEQFF	TGCAGTGCTAGGCCTCTAGGGAACAATGAGCAGTTCTTC